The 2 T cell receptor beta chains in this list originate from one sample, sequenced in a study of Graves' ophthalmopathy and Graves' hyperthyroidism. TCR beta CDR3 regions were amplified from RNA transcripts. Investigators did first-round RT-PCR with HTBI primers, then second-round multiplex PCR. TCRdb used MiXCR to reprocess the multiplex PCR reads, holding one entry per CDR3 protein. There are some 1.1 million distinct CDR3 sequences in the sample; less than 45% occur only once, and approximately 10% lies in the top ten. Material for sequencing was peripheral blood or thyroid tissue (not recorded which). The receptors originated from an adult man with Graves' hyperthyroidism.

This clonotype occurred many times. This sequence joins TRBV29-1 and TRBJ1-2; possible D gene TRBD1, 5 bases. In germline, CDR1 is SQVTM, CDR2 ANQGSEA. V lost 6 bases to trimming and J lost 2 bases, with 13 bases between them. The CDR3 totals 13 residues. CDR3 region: CSVRGSGNYGYTF. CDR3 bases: TGCAGCGTCCGTGGGTCAGGGAACTATGGCTACACCTTC.

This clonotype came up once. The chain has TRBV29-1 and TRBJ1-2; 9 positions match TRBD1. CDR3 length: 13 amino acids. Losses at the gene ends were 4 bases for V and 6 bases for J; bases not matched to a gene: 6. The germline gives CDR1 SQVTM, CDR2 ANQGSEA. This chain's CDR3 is CSVGGTGKHGYTF. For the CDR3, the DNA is TGCAGCGTTGGAGGGACAGGGAAACATGGCTACACCTTC.